A selection of T cell receptor beta chains follows, all from one sample in a study of breast tumors, draining lymph nodes, adjacent tissues. Via MiXCR, TCRdb re-called the multiplex PCR reads, giving one row per CDR3 protein. The sample has around 70,000 distinct CDR3 sequences; less than 45% are singletons. Sample: breast tumor tissue. These receptors came from a female donor with breast cancer. Some clones in this sample may be carry-over from other donors' samples. Each CDR3 is given with its conserved first and last residue.

v_call,j_call,cdr3_aa
TRBV4-1,TRBJ2-5,CASSQEYRAQETQYF
TRBV2,TRBJ2-7,CASSARAEQYF
TRBV5-6,TRBJ2-7,CASSLRMGGPSHEQYF
TRBV19,TRBJ1-4,CASSPGQVNEKLFF
TRBV27,TRBJ1-2,CASSLYRGSYYGYTF
TRBV12-3/TRBV12-4,TRBJ2-5,CASSLVSDRVSGAKETQYF
TRBV12-5,TRBJ2-2,CASGFSPTGDITGELFF
TRBV7-9,TRBJ2-3,CASSQMDRGRHTQYF
TRBV19,TRBJ2-5,CASSPETQYF
TRBV4-1,TRBJ1-5,CASSQDGTGDQPQHF
TRBV20-1,TRBJ2-3,CSARDFGSDTQYF
TRBV5-6,TRBJ2-5,CASSLRTAPRETQYF
TRBV9,TRBJ2-1,CASSGNRGGDGQFF
TRBV4-2,TRBJ2-7,CASSQVDRTYEQYF
TRBV7-9,TRBJ1-1,CASSLTGGSGNTEPFF
TRBV7-6,TRBJ2-2,CASSLVFPGELFF
TRBV11-3,TRBJ1-3,CASSLDLGRGNTIYF
TRBV6-6,TRBJ1-1,CASSHSGQGNTEAFF
TRBV5-5,TRBJ2-3,CASSTTLAGVKDTQYF
TRBV7-2,TRBJ1-3,CASSSPPGTGAGNPIYF
TRBV12-3/TRBV12-4,TRBJ2-1,CASSPAGGGNEQFF
TRBV5-8,TRBJ1-1,CASSLEWGTNTEAFF
TRBV28,TRBJ2-5,CASSSGGRAEETQYF
TRBV19,TRBJ2-5,CASSIRAGQQETQYF
TRBV19,TRBJ2-5,CASSIDGGSRGRKTQYF
TRBV29-1,TRBJ2-1,CSVDGLAGGNNEQFF
TRBV10-3,TRBJ1-5,CAISQDSIQPQHF
TRBV12-5,TRBJ1-5,CASTTGVQPQHF
TRBV7-9,TRBJ1-1,CASSQGQKNAEAFF
TRBV10-3,TRBJ2-3,CAISPGLKNNEQYF